This TCR beta chain was recovered during a study of response to subunit inactivated influenza vaccine. General observations from the study: The authors suggested that few new T cells are recruited per seasonal influenza vaccination.

One entry per CDR3 protein results from TCRdb running MiXCR on the RT-PCR reads. Seen here are about half a million distinct CDR3 sequences, under 9% observed once, and the top ten hold roughly 13%. Germline V CDR1 and CDR2: SQVTM, ANQGSEA. V gave up 6 bases and J gave up 13 bases, with 16 bases separating them. The CDR3 has 11 residues. This clonotype was found a few times. Its antigen is not identified. Here the sequenced sample was PBMCs from blood, taken around 25 months after vaccination. The clonotype comes from a man in his fifties or sixties who received an inactivated influenza vaccine. The gene calls are TRBV29-1 and TRBJ2-1; D perhaps matches TRBD1 (5 bases). CDR3 amino acids: CSVDRQKTQFF. The CDR3 DNA sequence: TGCAGCGTCGATAGACAGAAAACTCAGTTCTTC.